This is a list of T cell receptor beta chains from one sample in a study of blood T cell repertoires in COVID-19. Sequenced by immunoSEQ multiplex PCR; TCRdb stores in-frame clones only, minus some. The sample has roughly 220,000 clones; roughly 89% are singletons. The sample comprised PBMCs or T cells enriched from blood (not recorded which). The receptor source for this set is a man younger than 45 who had been exposed to COVID-19. CDR3s leave out the opening cysteine and the closing phenylalanine or tryptophan.

J | length | V | CDR3
TRBJ2-3 | 9 | TRBV6-5 | ASTSTDTQY
TRBJ1-4 | 12 | TRBV5-1 | ASSSDRGNEKLF
TRBJ2-5 | 10 | TRBV7-6 | ASSLVRETQY
TRBJ1-4 | 13 | TRBV18 | ASSLLTATNEKLF
TRBJ1-1 | 11 | TRBV25-1 | ASSEYGFDRAF
TRBJ2-6 | 15 | TRBV4-3 | ASSQDKAGAGANVLT
TRBJ2-7 | 10 | TRBV30 | AGEPDRGEQY
TRBJ1-1 | 12 | TRBV7-9 | ASRSSEGDTEAF
TRBJ2-1 | 11 | TRBV18 | ASSKLTDNEQF
TRBJ1-5 | 11 | TRBV5-1 | ASRDSANQPQH